This entry lists 31 T cell receptor beta chains sequenced from one sample in a study of T cell responses to AZD1222 COVID-19 vaccine. Clones were sequenced by immunoSEQ multiplex PCR, and TCRdb holds only the in-frame ones, with some missing. The table includes fewer than 50,000 clones, around 80% detected once. The sequencing used peripheral blood, collected 28 days after the second dose of the MenACWY control vaccine. These receptors were obtained from an adult who received the MenACWY meningococcal vaccine as a control.

The V and J genes are TRBV6-5 and TRBJ2-5, with D possibly being TRBD2 (6 bases). Per germline, CDR1 MNHEY and CDR2 SVGAGI. There are 14 residues in the CDR3. The V end was cut by 2 bases, the J end by 1 base, with 8 bases between. In DNA form, the CDR3 reads TGTGCCAGCAGTTACACGGAGGGCCAAGAGACCCAGTACTTC. Its protein is CASSYTEGQETQYF.

Of note for this clone: The germline gene is not matched at one end of the junction; a read error may be the cause. The chain couples TRBV9 to TRBJ1-2; the D gene is possibly TRBD1 (6 bases). Germline CDR1 and CDR2: SGDLS and YYNGEE. The CDR3 is made up of 14 amino acids. CDR3 sequence: CASSEGGQSYRYTF. The CDR3 nucleotides read TGTGCCAGCAGCGAGGGGGGACAAAGCTATCGCTACACCTTC.

V gene TRBV28 combines with J gene TRBJ1-6; TRBD1 is a possible D gene (6 bases). Per germline, CDR1 MDHEN and CDR2 SYDVKM. The CDR3 sequence is 14 residues long. V was clipped by 2 bases and J by 7 bases, with 9 bases between them. The CDR3 DNA sequence: TGTGCCAGCAGTTTAGGGGGGCAGAATTCACCCCTCCACTTT. It yields the protein CASSLGGQNSPLHF.

The chain recombines TRBV27 with TRBJ1-2; the match to TRBD1 covers 8 bases. J lost 5 bases, V lost 0 bases, and 5 bases had no gene match. CDR3 length equals 15 residues. Germline CDR1 MNHEY, CDR2 SMNVEV (reference sequence). This CDR3 is CASSLSWTGRYGYTF. The DNA of the CDR3 is TGTGCCAGCAGTTTATCCTGGACAGGGCGGTATGGCTACACCTTC.

The rearrangement links TRBV28 to TRBJ2-2; D unresolved. The V gene's germline CDR1 is MDHEN and CDR2 SYDVKM. CDR3 length: 10 amino acids. V lost 8 bases, J lost 6 bases, and 4 bases lay in between. The CDR3 DNA sequence: TGTGCCAGCGGGGCCGGGGAGCTGTTTTTT. Amino acid sequence: CASGAGELFF.

The rearrangement joins TRBV19 to TRBJ1-3, with D uncertain. The CDR3 loop spans 13 amino acids. Germline loops: CDR1 LNHDA, CDR2 SQIVND (reference sequence). V was trimmed by 3 bases and J by 7 bases, leaving 10 bases between them. As DNA, the CDR3 is TGTGCCAGTAGTATGGGCGGCTATAACACCATATATTTT. Protein product: CASSMGGYNTIYF.

CDR3 DNA: TGTGTCAGAAGCCACAGGGGGAATTCTGGAAACACCATATATTTT. This sequence encodes CVRSHRGNSGNTIYF. The rearrangement links TRBV7-5 to TRBJ1-3; TRBD1, the table's D call, was not compared with the DNA. TRBV7-5 is a known pseudogene. The CDR3 extends over 15 amino acids.

Sample share makes this clone medium-sized. The chain joins TRBV11-2 to TRBJ1-2, with D unresolved. The CDR3 extends over 14 amino acids. Germline CDR1 and CDR2: SGHAT and FQNNGV. Between the trimmed V and J ends, which lost 7 bases and 6 bases, there was a span of 18 bases. CDR3 amino acids: CASTHSTRTDGYTF. In nucleotides, the CDR3 is TGTGCCAGCACCCACTCCACACGTACGGATGGCTACACCTTC.

The chain employs TRBV12-3 or TRBV12-4 and TRBJ1-1; unclear D gene. Trimming removed 4 bases from V and 4 bases from J, with 10 bases in between. The CDR3 is made up of 13 amino acids. For the CDR3, the DNA is TGTGCCAGCAGTTGGAGCGCGACCACTGAAGCTTTCTTT. It is translated as CASSWSATTEAFF.

The chain carries TRBV7-9 and TRBJ2-1; the match to TRBD2 covers 9 bases. J gave up 4 bases and V 0 bases, and 7 bases lay outside the gene matches. Germline loops: CDR1 SEHNR, CDR2 FQNEAQ (reference sequence). The CDR3 sequence is 17 residues long. CDR3 in amino acids: CASSLAREGSIYNEQFF. DNA for the CDR3: TGTGCCAGCAGCTTAGCGCGGGAGGGTTCCATATACAATGAGCAGTTCTTC.

The genes are TRBV14 and TRBJ2-4; D not resolved. V lost 1 base and J lost 3, with 10 bases in between. There are 15 residues in the CDR3. Germline V gives CDR1 SGHDN, CDR2 FVKESK. CDR3 in amino acids: CASSQVPLGKNIQYF. CDR3 in DNA: TGTGCCAGCAGCCAAGTACCCTTGGGCAAAAACATTCAGTACTTC.

The genes are TRBV5-1 and TRBJ2-3; TRBD2 is a possible D gene (6 bases). CDR3 length equals 15 residues. Per the germline V gene, CDR1 is SGHRS and CDR2 is YFSETQ. The ends were cut back, 4 bases at V and 2 bases at J, with 14 bases in the middle. The CDR3 bases are TGCGCCAGCAGCCCCTATAGCGGAAACACAGATACGCAGTATTTT. Translation gives CASSPYSGNTDTQYF.

The chain employs TRBV3-1 (or the pseudogene TRBV3-2) and TRBJ2-3; the D gene could be TRBD1 or TRBD2 (5 bases each). This CDR3 region has 12 residues. V lost 6 bases, J lost 10 bases, and 14 bases lay in between. Germline V CDR1 and CDR2: LGHDT, YNNKEL (reference sequence). The DNA for the CDR3 is TGTGCCAGCAGTCCAGGGACCAGTGCGCAGTATTTT. Translated, it gives CASSPGTSAQYF.

The chain links TRBV9 to TRBJ1-2, with 8 bases that match TRBD1. CDR3 length equals 14 residues. Germline V gives CDR1 SGDLS, CDR2 YYNGEE. The V and J ends lost 0 bases and 8 bases, in that order; junction bases with no gene match: 6. The CDR3 DNA reads TGTGCCAGCAGCGTAGATCCAGGGGGCCTCGGCTACACCTTC. Translating it yields CASSVDPGGLGYTF.

The chain recombines TRBV24-1 with TRBJ2-1; D may be TRBD2 (5 bases). This CDR3 spans 14 amino acids. Trimming took off 0 bases at V and 6 bases at J, with 8 bases between the two ends. Germline V gene lookup returns CDR1 KGHDR and CDR2 SFDVKD. The CDR3 region is CATSDLYGGNEQFF. CDR3 DNA: TGTGCCACCAGTGATTTGTACGGAGGCAATGAGCAGTTCTTC.

This chain links TRBV27 with TRBJ1-6; maybe TRBD1 (6 bases). Germline CDR1 and CDR2: MNHEY and SMNVEV (reference sequence). This CDR3 comprises 12 residues. V shed 6 bases and J shed 8 bases, with 8 bases lying between them. As DNA, the CDR3 is TGTGCCAGCAGCAGGGGTGATTCACCCCTCCACTTT. Amino acids: CASSRGDSPLHF.

The chain carries TRBV6-2 or TRBV6-3 and TRBJ1-6; D unclear. The CDR3 consists of 14 residues. CDR1 is MNHEY and CDR2 is SVGEGT in the germline V gene. Trimming removed 5 bases from V and 7 bases from J, with 12 bases in between. CDR3 in DNA: TGTGCCAGCAGTGCGGGAGGATGGAATTCACCCCTCCACTTT. Translation: CASSAGGWNSPLHF.

The chain couples TRBV18 to TRBJ1-2; D might be TRBD1 (5 bases). V lost 6 bases, J lost 0 bases, and 14 bases lay in between. Looked up from germline, CDR1 is KGHSH and CDR2 is LQKENI. The CDR3 runs to 15 residues. CDR3 amino acids: CASSPGPAANYGYTF. The DNA of the CDR3 is TGTGCCAGCTCGCCGGGGCCAGCAGCTAACTATGGCTACACCTTC.

This rearrangement joins TRBV30 to TRBJ1-2; 10 positions agree with TRBD1. Germline CDR1 GTSNPN, CDR2 SVGIG (reference sequence). The J segment lost 4 bases and the V segment lost 3 bases, leaving 2 bases of the junction unmatched. This CDR3 comprises 13 residues. The CDR3: CAWRGDRGYGYTF. DNA for the CDR3: TGTGCCTGGAGGGGGGACAGGGGCTATGGCTACACCTTC.

The CDR3 loop reads CASRRDSTYEQYF. The CDR3, as DNA: TGCGCCAGCAGGCGGGACAGCACCTACGAGCAGTACTTC. The chain employs TRBV5-1 and TRBJ2-7; D possibly corresponds to TRBD1 (7 bases). The germline V gene has CDR1 SGHRS and CDR2 YFSETQ. The CDR3 loop spans 13 amino acids. V was clipped by 5 bases and J by 2 bases, with 11 bases between them.

This clone was seen only a few times. V and J are TRBV5-8 and TRBJ1-6; D is possibly TRBD1 (5 bases). Germline V gene data show CDR1 as SGHTS and CDR2 as YDEGEE. Trimming shortened V by 5 bases and J by 7 bases, and 13 bases separated the two germline ends. The CDR3 runs 14 residues. The CDR3 DNA reads as TGTGCCAGCAGATCCGGGGCCCGCAATTCACCCCTCCACTTT. Translating it yields CASRSGARNSPLHF. Full variable domain (outside the CDR3, taken from reference TRBV5-8 and TRBJ1-6): EAGVTQSPTHLIKTRGQQATLRCSPISGHTSVYWYQQALGLGLQFLLWYDEGEERNRGNFPPRFSGRQFPNYSSELNVNALELEDSALYLCASRSGARNSPLHFGNGTRLTVT.

The V and J genes are TRBV5-1 and TRBJ2-3; 8 nucleotides align to TRBD2. Germline CDR1 is SGHRS and CDR2 is YFSETQ. This CDR3 has 15 amino acids. The trim removed 7 bases at V and 2 bases at J, leaving 9 bases unmatched. CDR3 coding DNA: TGCGCCAGCTCAACCGGGACTAGTGCCACAGATACGCAGTATTTT. This codes for CASSTGTSATDTQYF.

The chain combines TRBV10-2 with TRBJ1-5; D gene uncertain. This CDR3 region has 13 residues. Trimming cost V 1 base and J 7 bases, with 8 bases left between them. In germline, CDR1 is WSHSY, CDR2 SAAADI. CDR3 nucleotide sequence: TGCGCCAGCAGTGAGTTCGGTCAGCAGCCCCAGCATTTT. This translates into CASSEFGQQPQHF.

For the CDR3, the DNA is TGTGCCAGTAGTCCCCGACAGGGGGGGGACACTGAAGCTTTCTTT. Its translation is CASSPRQGGDTEAFF. The chain carries TRBV19 and TRBJ1-1, with TRBD1 identical over 9 bases. This CDR3 has 15 amino acids. The V gene end was trimmed by 5 bases and the J gene end by 3 bases; junction bases not matched to a gene: 7. Germline assignment: CDR1 LNHDA and CDR2 SQIVND (reference sequence).

This clone was detected once. The chain joins TRBV18 to TRBJ1-2; 9 bases match TRBD1. V shed 9 bases and J 7 bases; nucleotides not matched to a gene: 6. Germline CDR1 KGHSH, CDR2 LQKENI. This CDR3 contains 12 residues. CDR3 in DNA: TGTGCCAGTACAGGGGGCGAATTTGGCTACACCTTC. Translating gives CASTGGEFGYTF.

The chain is built from TRBV9 and TRBJ1-1, with D possibly TRBD1 on 5 matching bases. Germline loops: CDR1 SGDLS, CDR2 YYNGEE. V lost 4 bases to trimming and J lost 8 bases, with 18 bases between them. The CDR3 spans 14 residues. CDR3 region: CASSPHNQGREAFF. DNA of the CDR3: TGTGCCAGCAGCCCCCACAACCAGGGCAGAGAAGCTTTCTTT.

Concerning this clone: The same CDR3 also results from other DNA sequences found in this sample. The J gene is TRBJ1-2, the V gene TRBV9; D gene ambiguous. CDR1 is SGDLS, CDR2 YYNGEE, per germline. CDR3 length: 13 residues. V lost 0 bases and J lost 2, with 5 bases in between. The CDR3 sequence: CASSVVSNYGYTF. In nucleotides, the CDR3 is TGTGCCAGCAGCGTAGTATCCAACTATGGCTACACCTTC.

This clone was observed a single time. The same CDR3 arises from other DNA sequences in this sample as well. The genes are TRBV21-1 and TRBJ2-1; the listed D gene, TRBD1, was not tested against the DNA. TRBV21-1 is assigned pseudogene status. The CDR3 totals 14 residues. CDR3: CASSKRKGADEQFF. In DNA form, the CDR3 reads TGTGCTAGCAGCAAACGGAAGGGGGCCGATGAGCAGTTCTTC.

The J gene is TRBJ1-6, the V gene TRBV5-5; D remains ambiguous. This CDR3 has 19 amino acids. Germline CDR1 and CDR2: SGHKS and YYEKEE (reference sequence). Trimming shortened V by 4 bases and J by 0 bases, and 20 bases separated the two germline ends. CDR3 coding DNA: TGTGCCAGCAGCCCCCGGCCTACTAGGGTCGACTCCTATAATTCACCCCTCCACTTT. This encodes CASSPRPTRVDSYNSPLHF.

The V call is TRBV14, the J call TRBJ2-1, with 10 bases fitting TRBD2. The junction had 3 bases not matched to a gene; V was cut back by 4 bases and J by 9 bases. Germline lookup yields CDR1 SGHDN and CDR2 FVKESK. This CDR3 has 13 residues. The CDR3 DNA reads as TGTGCCAGCAGCCCGAGACTAGCGGGTGAGCAGTTCTTC. As protein: CASSPRLAGEQFF.

CDR3 sequence (DNA): TGCGCCAGCAGCTTGGCCGGGAGGGGTCAAGAGACCCAGTACTTC. Residues: CASSLAGRGQETQYF. The chain carries TRBV5-1 and TRBJ2-5, with 8 bases identical to TRBD2. V was pared by 0 bases and J by 2 bases, with 3 bases of the junction left unmatched. CDR1 and CDR2 from the germline V gene are SGHRS and YFSETQ. This CDR3 has 15 amino acids.